This T cell receptor beta chain was recorded in a study of T cells in Graves' hyperthyroidism and ophthalmopathy. Study-level background: Once the initial diagnosis was made, peripheral blood was obtained before any treatment.

The CDR3 spans 18 residues. CDR1 is LGHDT and CDR2 is YNNKEL in the germline V gene (reference sequence). V lost 3 bases to trimming and J lost 0 bases; unmatched junction nucleotides: 7. This clonotype was recorded many times. It was RNA transcripts that yielded the amplified TCR beta CDR3 regions. TCR CDR3 underwent first-round RT-PCR with the HTBI primer set. Each CDR3 protein is one row after TCRdb ran MiXCR on the multiplex PCR reads. The profile shows 700,000 or so distinct CDR3 sequences, about 16% of them singletons. The sequencing input was blood. The rearrangement joins TRBV3-1 to TRBJ2-1; TRBD2 aligns across 11 bases. This receptor was identified in a man between 18 and 29 years old with Graves' hyperthyroidism. In DNA, the CDR3 is TGTGCCAGCAGCCAGCTAGCGGGAGGTGCCAGCTCCTACAATGAGCAGTTCTTC. It specifies CASSQLAGGASSYNEQFF.